The sample holds a few counts of the clone carrying this T cell receptor (beta chain). The antigen is undetermined. This specimen comes from a study of T-cell reconstitution after alpha-beta-depleted transplantation in children. Study conclusions and caveats: There were reportedly several hundred expanded graft clones from which alpha-beta T cells came about two months after transplant.

Unique molecular identifiers were incorporated into the prepared TCRbeta library. One entry per CDR3 protein, called by TCRdb with MiXCR from the PCR reads. The sample shows about 980,000 distinct CDR3 sequences, under 30% of them seen only once. With V trimmed by 4 bases and J by 2 bases, 10 bases remained unmatched. CDR3 length: 17 amino acids. The germline CDR1 and CDR2 sequences are MGHRA and YSYEKL. Sample: PBMCs, mostly from graft donor cells, taken 360 days after TCRalphabeta/CD19-depleted stem cell transplant. The chain combines TRBV4-1 with TRBJ2-3, with 9 positions matching TRBD1. This TCR was recovered from a boy under three years old who had a stem cell transplant for SCID, so the T cells may come from the graft donor. CDR3 protein: CASSLSPGQGTTDTQYF. The CDR3, as DNA: TGCGCCAGCAGCCTATCACCGGGACAGGGAACCACAGATACGCAGTATTTT.